The clone carrying this T cell receptor (beta chain) was recorded at least ten times. This entry is derived from a study of neurological immune-mediated disorders. Trimming took off 2 bases at V and 1 base at J, with 11 bases between the two ends. The germline CDR1 and CDR2 sequences are ENHRY and SYGVKD. The CDR3 sequence is 15 residues long. Time point indicated: longitudinal time-point 1 (baseline). TCRdb re-analysed the 5' RACE reads in MiXCR, keeping a single row per CDR3 protein. The table has some 54,000 distinct CDR3 sequences, 9.5% to 12% seen once; the top ten hold 5% to 8.5%. This sequence joins TRBV10-3 and TRBJ1-1; the D gene is possibly TRBD1 (5 bases). The sequence derives from a male donor with HTLV-1-associated myelopathy (HAM/TSP). The sequenced material came from PBMCs. CDR3 sequence: CAISERGLENTEAFF. For the CDR3, the DNA is TGTGCCATCAGTGAGCGGGGACTTGAGAACACTGAAGCTTTCTTT.